A selection of T cell receptor beta chains follows, all from one sample in a study of response to subunit inactivated influenza vaccine. Each CDR3 protein is one row after TCRdb ran MiXCR on the RT-PCR reads. The table includes more than 550,000 distinct CDR3 sequences, about 10% detected once. Source: PBMCs from blood, taken on the day of vaccination. These receptors were taken from a man in his fifties who received an inactivated influenza vaccine. The conserved cysteine and the conserved F or W are not part of the CDR3 here. The order of the fields is CDR3 protein, J gene, V gene.

CDR3aa: ATSRTSGSTDTQY
j_gene: TRBJ2-3
v_gene: TRBV15

CDR3aa: ATSETGYYNEQF
j_gene: TRBJ2-1
v_gene: TRBV24-1

CDR3aa: ASRPLDTNEKLF
j_gene: TRBJ1-4
v_gene: TRBV6-1

CDR3aa: ASSGTRDRQFYSNQPQH
j_gene: TRBJ1-5
v_gene: TRBV28

CDR3aa: ASSLGALLDQETQY
j_gene: TRBJ2-5
v_gene: TRBV12-3/TRBV12-4

CDR3aa: AISEGTAWGYSPLH
j_gene: TRBJ1-6
v_gene: TRBV10-3

CDR3aa: SAPRVGGSTDTQY
j_gene: TRBJ2-3
v_gene: TRBV20-1

CDR3aa: ASSQNRGGHEQY
j_gene: TRBJ2-7
v_gene: TRBV3-1

CDR3aa: ASRQDRSHEKLF
j_gene: TRBJ1-4
v_gene: TRBV12-3/TRBV12-4

CDR3aa: ASSPFLGYGYT
j_gene: TRBJ1-2
v_gene: TRBV12-3/TRBV12-4